The clone carrying this TCR beta chain is medium-sized by share. This specimen comes from a study of CD4 and CD8 cells across lung adenocarcinoma regions. The patients had localized lung adenocarcinoma, a non-small cell subtype. TCRdb re-derived calls from the PCR reads in MiXCR, one entry per CDR3 protein. The sample lists about 19,000 distinct CDR3 sequences, roughly 46% occurring once. CDR1 is MNHEY, CDR2 SVGEGT, per germline. This CDR3 comprises 15 residues. V was pared by 7 bases and J by 2 bases, with 16 bases between. The TCR comes from a male donor with lung adenocarcinoma. The CD4 and CD8 labels of this study may be unreliable. This chain links TRBV6-2 or TRBV6-3 with TRBJ2-3; D gene unclear. Sample: CD4+ T cells from the margin of a lung tumor. The CDR3 nucleotides are TGTGCCAGCAACCGGGTGGGCCCTCACACAGATACGCAGTATTTT. It encodes CASNRVGPHTDTQYF.